The source of this T cell receptor beta chain is a study of patients and donors after allogeneic stem cell transplantation. TCRdb re-derived calls from the RT-PCR reads in MiXCR, one entry per CDR3 protein. The table lists roughly 960,000 distinct CDR3 sequences, more than 15% of them singletons. The CDR3 has 16 residues. Trimming at V came to 5 bases and at J to 2 bases, leaving 4 bases not matched to a gene. The chain carries TRBV12-3 or TRBV12-4 and TRBJ2-5; 14 bases align to TRBD2. The TCR was taken from a human donor who was either an allogeneic HSCT recipient or a stem cell or donor lymphocyte infusion donor (not recorded which). It is not recorded whose cells these are; they may come from a transplant donor. The sequencing sample was made of blood, either unsorted or a sorted T cell fraction (not recorded which). As DNA, the CDR3 is TGTGCCAGCAGTCTCCGGACTAGCGGGGGGCAAGAGACCCAGTACTTC. This encodes CASSLRTSGGQETQYF.